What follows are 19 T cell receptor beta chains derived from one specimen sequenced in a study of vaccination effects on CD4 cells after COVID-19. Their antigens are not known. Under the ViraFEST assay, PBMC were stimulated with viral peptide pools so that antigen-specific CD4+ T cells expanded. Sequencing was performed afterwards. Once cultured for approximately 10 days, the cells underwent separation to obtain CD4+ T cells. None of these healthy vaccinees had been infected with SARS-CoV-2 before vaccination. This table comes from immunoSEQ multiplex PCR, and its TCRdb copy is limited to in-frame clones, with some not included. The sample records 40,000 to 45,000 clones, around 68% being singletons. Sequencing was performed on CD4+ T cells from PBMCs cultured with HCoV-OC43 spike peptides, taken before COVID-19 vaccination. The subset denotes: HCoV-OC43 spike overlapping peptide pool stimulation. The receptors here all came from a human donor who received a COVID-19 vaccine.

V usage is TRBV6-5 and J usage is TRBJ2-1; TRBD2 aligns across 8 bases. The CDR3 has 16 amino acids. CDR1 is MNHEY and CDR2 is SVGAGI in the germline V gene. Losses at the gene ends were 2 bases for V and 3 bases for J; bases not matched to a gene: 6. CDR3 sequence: CASSYPAGLDYNEQFF. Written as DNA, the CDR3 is TGTGCCAGCAGTTACCCGGCGGGACTAGACTACAATGAGCAGTTCTTC.

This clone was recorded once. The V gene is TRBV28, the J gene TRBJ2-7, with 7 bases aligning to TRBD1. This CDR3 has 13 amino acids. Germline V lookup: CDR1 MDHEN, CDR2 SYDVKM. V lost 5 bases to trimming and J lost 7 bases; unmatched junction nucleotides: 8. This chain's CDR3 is CASSGGQRREQYF. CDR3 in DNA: TGTGCCAGCAGTGGGGGACAGAGGAGGGAGCAGTACTTC.

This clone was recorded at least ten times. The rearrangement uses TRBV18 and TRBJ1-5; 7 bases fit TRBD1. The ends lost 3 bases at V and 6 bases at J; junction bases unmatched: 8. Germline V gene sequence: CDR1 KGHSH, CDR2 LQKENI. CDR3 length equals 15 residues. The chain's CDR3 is CASSPRQGPSQPQHF. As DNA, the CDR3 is TGTGCCAGCTCACCCAGACAGGGACCAAGTCAGCCCCAGCATTTT.

CDR3 loop: CATSDLRDGYTF. The CDR3 coding sequence is TGTGCCACCAGTGATTTGAGGGATGGCTACACCTTC. The chain couples TRBV24-1 to TRBJ1-2; no definite D call. Germline-derived CDR1 and CDR2 are KGHDR and SFDVKD. Trimming removed 0 bases from V and 6 bases from J, with 4 bases in between. The CDR3 covers 12 residues.

The CDR3 is CASSLETTGELFF. CDR3 nucleotides: TGTGCCAGCAGTCTGGAGACCACCGGGGAGCTGTTTTTT. V is TRBV12-3 or TRBV12-4 and J is TRBJ2-2; D call uncertain. This CDR3 contains 13 residues. V lost 5 bases, J lost 4 bases, and 8 bases lay in between.

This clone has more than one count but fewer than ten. The DNA of the CDR3 is TGTGCCCGTGATGGCTACACCTTC. As protein: CARDGYTF. This chain joins TRBV30 and TRBJ1-2; D is uncertain. The CDR3 length is 8 residues. V lost 8 bases to trimming and J lost 6 bases, with 4 bases between them. CDR1 GTSNPN and CDR2 SVGIG come from the germline V gene (reference sequence). The full variable domain, rest sourced from reference TRBV30 and TRBJ1-2, is SQTIHQWPATLVQPVGSPLSLECTVEGTSNPNLYWYRQAAGRGLQLLFYSVGIGQISSEVPQNLSASRPQDRQFILSSKKLLLSDSGFYLCARDGYTFGSGTRLTVV.

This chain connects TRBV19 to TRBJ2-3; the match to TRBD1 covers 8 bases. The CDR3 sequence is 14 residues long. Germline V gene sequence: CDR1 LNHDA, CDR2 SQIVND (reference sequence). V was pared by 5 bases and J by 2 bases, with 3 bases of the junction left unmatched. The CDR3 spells CASSGQGFTDTQYF. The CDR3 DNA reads TGTGCCAGTAGTGGACAGGGATTCACAGATACGCAGTATTTT.

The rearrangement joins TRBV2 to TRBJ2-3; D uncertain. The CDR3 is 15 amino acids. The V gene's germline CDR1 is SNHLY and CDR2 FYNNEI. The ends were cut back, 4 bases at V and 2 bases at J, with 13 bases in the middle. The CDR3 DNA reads TGTGCCAGCAGTGGTTTGCGGAAACTCACAGATACGCAGTATTTT. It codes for CASSGLRKLTDTQYF.

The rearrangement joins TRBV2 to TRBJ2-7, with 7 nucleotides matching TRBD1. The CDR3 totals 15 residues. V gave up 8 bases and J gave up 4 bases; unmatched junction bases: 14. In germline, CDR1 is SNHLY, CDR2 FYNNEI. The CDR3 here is CASQRETGKGYEQYF. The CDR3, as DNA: TGTGCCAGCCAACGCGAGACAGGGAAGGGGTACGAGCAGTACTTC.

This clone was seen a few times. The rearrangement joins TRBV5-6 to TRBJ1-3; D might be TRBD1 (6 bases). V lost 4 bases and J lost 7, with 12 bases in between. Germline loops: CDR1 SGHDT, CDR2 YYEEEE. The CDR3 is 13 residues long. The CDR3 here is CASSPWTANTIYF. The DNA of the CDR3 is TGTGCCAGCAGCCCGTGGACAGCGAACACCATATATTTT. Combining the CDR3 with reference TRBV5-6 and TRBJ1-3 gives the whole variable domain DAGVTQSPTHLIKTRGQQVTLRCSPKSGHDTVSWYQQALGQGPQFIFQYYEEEERQRGNFPDRFSGHQFPNYSSELNVNALLLGDSALYLCASSPWTANTIYFGEGSWLTVV.

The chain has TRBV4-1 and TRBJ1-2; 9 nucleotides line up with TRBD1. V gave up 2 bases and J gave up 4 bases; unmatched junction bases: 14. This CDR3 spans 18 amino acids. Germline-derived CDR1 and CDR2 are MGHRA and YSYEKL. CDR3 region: CASSQFVPNRGRPYGYTF. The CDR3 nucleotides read TGCGCCAGCAGCCAATTCGTCCCGAACAGGGGGCGCCCCTATGGCTACACCTTC.

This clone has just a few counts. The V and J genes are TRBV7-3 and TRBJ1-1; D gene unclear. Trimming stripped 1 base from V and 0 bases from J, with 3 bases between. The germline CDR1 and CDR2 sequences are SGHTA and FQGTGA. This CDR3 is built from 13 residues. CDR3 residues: CASSLSLNTEAFF. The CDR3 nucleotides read TGTGCCAGCAGCTTAAGTCTGAACACTGAAGCTTTCTTT. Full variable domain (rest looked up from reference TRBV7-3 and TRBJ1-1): GAGVSQTPSNKVTEKGKYVELRCDPISGHTALYWYRQSLGQGPEFLIYFQGTGAADDSGLPNDRFFAVRPEGSVSTLKIQRTERGDSAVYLCASSLSLNTEAFFGQGTRLTVV.

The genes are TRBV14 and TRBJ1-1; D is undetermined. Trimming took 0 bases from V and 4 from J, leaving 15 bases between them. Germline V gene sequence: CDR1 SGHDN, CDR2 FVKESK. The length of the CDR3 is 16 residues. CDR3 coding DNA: TGTGCCAGCAGCCAAGATCCGTGGGGAATCAGCACTGAAGCTTTCTTT. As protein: CASSQDPWGISTEAFF.

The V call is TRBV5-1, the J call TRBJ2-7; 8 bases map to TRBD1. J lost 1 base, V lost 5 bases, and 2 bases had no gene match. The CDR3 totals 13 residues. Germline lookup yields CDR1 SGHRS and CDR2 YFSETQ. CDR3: CASRRTGSYEQYF. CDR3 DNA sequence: TGCGCCAGCAGGAGGACAGGGTCCTACGAGCAGTACTTC.

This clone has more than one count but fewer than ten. The CDR3 sequence is CSVATGARTEAFF. In DNA form, the CDR3 reads TGCAGCGTTGCCACAGGGGCCCGCACTGAAGCTTTCTTT. The chain joins TRBV29-1 to TRBJ1-1; 7 bases match TRBD1. The V and J ends lost 4 bases and 4 bases, in that order; junction bases with no gene match: 6. There are 13 residues in the CDR3. Germline assignment: CDR1 SQVTM and CDR2 ANQGSEA. The variable domain in full, with the rest retrieved from reference TRBV29-1 and TRBJ1-1, is SAVISQKPSRDICQRGTSLTIQCQVDSQVTMMFWYRQQPGQSLTLIATANQGSEATYESGFVIDKFPISRPNLTFSTLTVSNMSPEDSSIYLCSVATGARTEAFFGQGTRLTVV.

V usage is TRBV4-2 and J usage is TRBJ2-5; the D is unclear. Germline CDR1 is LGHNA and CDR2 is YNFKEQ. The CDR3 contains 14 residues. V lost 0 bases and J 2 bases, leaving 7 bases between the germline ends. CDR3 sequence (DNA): TGTGCCAGCAGCCAAGATTCGGTACAAGAGACCCAGTACTTC. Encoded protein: CASSQDSVQETQYF.

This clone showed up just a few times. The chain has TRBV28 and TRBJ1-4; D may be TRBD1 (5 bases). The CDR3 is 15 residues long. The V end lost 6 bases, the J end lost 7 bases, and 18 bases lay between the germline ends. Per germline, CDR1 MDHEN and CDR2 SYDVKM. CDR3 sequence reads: CASRRSGTRSEKLFF. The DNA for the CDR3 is TGTGCCAGCAGACGATCCGGGACGCGTAGTGAAAAACTGTTTTTT. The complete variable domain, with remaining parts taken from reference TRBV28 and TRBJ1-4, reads DVKVTQSSRYLVKRTGEKVFLECVQDMDHENMFWYRQDPGLGLRLIYFSYDVKMKEKGDIPEGYSVSREKKERFSLILESASTNQTSMYLCASRRSGTRSEKLFFGSGTQLSVL.

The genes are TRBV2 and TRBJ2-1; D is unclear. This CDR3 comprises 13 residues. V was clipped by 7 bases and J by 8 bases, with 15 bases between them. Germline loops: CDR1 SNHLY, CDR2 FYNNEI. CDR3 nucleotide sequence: TGTGCCAGCAACCAACGTGGGTCGGATGAGCAGTTCTTC. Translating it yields CASNQRGSDEQFF.

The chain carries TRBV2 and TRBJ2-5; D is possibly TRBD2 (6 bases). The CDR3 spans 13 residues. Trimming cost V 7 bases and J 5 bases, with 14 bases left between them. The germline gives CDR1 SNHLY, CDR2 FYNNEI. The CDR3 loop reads CASKQGRGETQYF. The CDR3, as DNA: TGTGCCAGCAAGCAGGGCCGGGGGGAGACCCAGTACTTC.